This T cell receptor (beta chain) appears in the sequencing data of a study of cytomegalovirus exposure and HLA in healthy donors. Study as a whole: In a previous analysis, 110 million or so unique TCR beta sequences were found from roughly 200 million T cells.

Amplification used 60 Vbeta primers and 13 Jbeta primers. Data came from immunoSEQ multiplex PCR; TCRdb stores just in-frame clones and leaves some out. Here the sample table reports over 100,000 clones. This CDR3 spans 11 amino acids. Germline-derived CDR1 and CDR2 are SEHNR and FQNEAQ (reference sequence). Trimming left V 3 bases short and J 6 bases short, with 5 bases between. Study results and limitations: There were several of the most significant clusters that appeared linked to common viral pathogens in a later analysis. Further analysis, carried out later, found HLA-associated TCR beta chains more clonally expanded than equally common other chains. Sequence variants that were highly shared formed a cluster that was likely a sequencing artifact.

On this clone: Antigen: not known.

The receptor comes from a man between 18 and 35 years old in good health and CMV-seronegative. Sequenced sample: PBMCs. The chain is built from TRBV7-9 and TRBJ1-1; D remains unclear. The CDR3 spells CASSFGPEAFF. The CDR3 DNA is TGTGCCAGCAGCTTTGGCCCTGAAGCTTTCTTT. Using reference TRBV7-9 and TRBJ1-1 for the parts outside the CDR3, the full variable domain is DTGVSQNPRHKITKRGQNVTFRCDPISEHNRLYWYRQTLGQGPEFLTYFQNEAQLEKSRLLSDRFSAERPKGSFSTLEIQRTEQGDSAMYLCASSFGPEAFFGQGTRLTVV.